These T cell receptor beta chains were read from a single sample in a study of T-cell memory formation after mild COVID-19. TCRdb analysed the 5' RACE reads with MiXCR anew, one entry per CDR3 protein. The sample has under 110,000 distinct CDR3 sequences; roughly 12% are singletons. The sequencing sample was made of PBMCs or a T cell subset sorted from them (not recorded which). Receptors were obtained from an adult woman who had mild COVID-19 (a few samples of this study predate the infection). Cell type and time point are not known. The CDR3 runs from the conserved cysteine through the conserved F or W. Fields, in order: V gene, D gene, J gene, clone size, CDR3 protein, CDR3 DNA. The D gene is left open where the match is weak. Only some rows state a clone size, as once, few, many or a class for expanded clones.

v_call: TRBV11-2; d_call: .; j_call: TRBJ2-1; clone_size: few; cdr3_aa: CASSLTQGGHNEQFF; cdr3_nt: TGTGCCAGCAGCTTAACCCAGGGTGGACACAATGAGCAGTTCTTC
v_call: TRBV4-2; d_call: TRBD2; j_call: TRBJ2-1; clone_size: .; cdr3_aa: CASSQTLANEQFF; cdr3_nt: TGTGCCAGCAGCCAAACACTAGCGAATGAGCAGTTCTTC
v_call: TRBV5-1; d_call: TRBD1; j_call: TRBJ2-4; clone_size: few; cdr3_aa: CASSPTGTGAAAKNIQYF; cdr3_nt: TGCGCCAGCAGCCCAACCGGGACAGGGGCAGCGGCCAAAAACATTCAGTACTTC
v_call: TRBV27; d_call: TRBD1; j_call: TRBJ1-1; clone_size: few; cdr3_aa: CASSLRADLRTGRNTEAFF; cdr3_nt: TGTGCCAGCAGTCTTCGAGCGGATCTCCGGACAGGGAGGAACACTGAAGCTTTCTTT
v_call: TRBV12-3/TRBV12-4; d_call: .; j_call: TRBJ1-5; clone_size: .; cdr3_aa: CASSPDRRTQHF; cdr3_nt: TGTGCCAGCAGCCCCGACCGACGGACCCAGCATTTT
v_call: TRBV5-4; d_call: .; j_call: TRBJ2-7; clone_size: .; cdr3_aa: CASSTAPAIQGGEQYF; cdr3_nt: TGTGCCAGCAGCACGGCTCCCGCTATACAGGGCGGCGAGCAGTACTTC
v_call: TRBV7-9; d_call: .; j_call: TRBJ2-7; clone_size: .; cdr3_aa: CASSPKGSYEQYF; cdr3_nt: TGTGCCAGCAGCCCAAAAGGGTCCTACGAGCAGTACTTC
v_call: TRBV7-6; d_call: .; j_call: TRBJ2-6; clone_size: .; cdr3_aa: CASSLMGGSGANVLTF; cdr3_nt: TGTGCCAGCAGCTTAATGGGAGGCTCTGGGGCCAACGTCCTGACTTTC
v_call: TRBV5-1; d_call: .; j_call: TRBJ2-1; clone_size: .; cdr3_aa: CASSPLGGTPSYNEQFF; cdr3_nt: TGCGCCAGCAGCCCGCTTGGGGGTACCCCCTCCTACAATGAGCAGTTCTTC
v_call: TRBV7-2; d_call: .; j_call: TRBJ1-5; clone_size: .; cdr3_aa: CASTLWSGGGQPQHF; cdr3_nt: TGTGCCAGCACCCTTTGGAGCGGCGGGGGGCAGCCCCAGCATTTT
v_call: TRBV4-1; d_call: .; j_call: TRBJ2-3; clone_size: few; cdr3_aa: CASSQDSSTDTQYF; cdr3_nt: TGCGCCAGCAGCCAAGACTCTAGCACAGATACGCAGTATTTT
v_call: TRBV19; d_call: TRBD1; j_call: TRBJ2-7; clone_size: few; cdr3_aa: CASSLPGTGVYEQYF; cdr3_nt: TGTGCCAGTAGTCTACCCGGGACAGGTGTCTACGAGCAGTACTTC